These 9 T cell receptor beta chains were sequenced from one sample in a study of control samples from healthy donors and cancer patients. Libraries were prepared by immunoSEQ multiplex PCR; TCRdb keeps only in-frame clonotypes and omits some of them. Of 150,000 or so clones listed, 70% to 90% were seen once; the top ten hold roughly 1.7%. The material sequenced was blood. The origin of the receptors is a man between 18 and 29 years old in good health.

This chain connects TRBV5-4 to TRBJ2-7; TRBD1 agrees at 7 bases. Trimming took 4 bases from V and 3 from J; bases not matched to a gene: 10. Germline lookup yields CDR1 SGHNT and CDR2 YYREEE (reference sequence). This CDR3 is built from 15 residues. CDR3 coding DNA: TGTGCCAGCAGCGCGGCCGGGACAGAGGACTACGAGCAGTACTTC. Protein sequence: CASSAAGTEDYEQYF.

The gene calls are TRBV27 and TRBJ1-1; D is unresolved. V lost 4 bases and J lost 4, with 16 bases in between. CDR3 size: 15 residues. In germline, CDR1 is MNHEY, CDR2 SMNVEV (reference sequence). CDR3 DNA sequence: TGTGCCAGCAGTTCCGTGGCGGTTTGGGGCACTGAAGCTTTCTTT. Protein product: CASSSVAVWGTEAFF.

The V and J genes are TRBV6-5 and TRBJ2-3; no clear D. V was cut by 6 bases and J by 2 bases, with 9 bases left in between. The CDR3 contains 13 residues. Germline CDR1 reads MNHEY; CDR2 reads SVGAGI. In nucleotides, the CDR3 is TGTGCCAGCAGAGCCTACGCCACAGATACGCAGTATTTT. Residues: CASRAYATDTQYF.

The chain employs TRBV19 and TRBJ1-6, with TRBD1 as a possible D gene (5 bases). Trimming took 5 bases from V and 1 from J, leaving 18 bases between them. CDR1 and CDR2 from the germline V gene are LNHDA and SQIVND (reference sequence). This CDR3 comprises 18 residues. The chain's CDR3 is CASSPTLAGASYNSPLHF. In nucleotides, the CDR3 is TGTGCCAGTAGTCCTACCCTCGCCGGGGCATCCTATAATTCACCCCTCCACTTT.

There are a few counts of this clone. This sequence joins TRBV5-8 and TRBJ2-3; the D gene could be TRBD1 or TRBD2 (5 bases each). V was shortened by 0 bases and J by 0 bases, with 14 bases between the two germline ends. There are 17 residues in the CDR3. The V gene's germline CDR1 is SGHTS and CDR2 YDEGEE. This CDR3 is CASSLGDPWASTDTQYF. The CDR3 nucleotides are TGTGCCAGCAGCTTGGGGGACCCATGGGCTAGCACAGATACGCAGTATTTT.

The V call is TRBV15, the J call TRBJ1-1, with a weak D call TRBD1 (6 bases). The V and J ends lost 5 bases and 0 bases respectively, with 13 bases between them. CDR1 is LNHNV and CDR2 is YYDKDF in the germline V gene (reference sequence). The CDR3 totals 15 residues. The CDR3 nucleotides read TGTGCCACCAGCGCCAGGGGCGCTATGAACACTGAAGCTTTCTTT. This gives the protein CATSARGAMNTEAFF.

The V and J genes are TRBV3-1 (or the pseudogene TRBV3-2) and TRBJ1-2; 7 bases agree with TRBD1. The CDR3 contains 16 residues. V gave up 2 bases and J gave up 4 bases; unmatched junction bases: 10. From germline, CDR1 is LGHDT and CDR2 YNNKEL (reference sequence). DNA for the CDR3: TGTGCCAGCAGCCAATCAGAAGGGGGACAGAGCTATGGCTACACCTTC. Its protein is CASSQSEGGQSYGYTF.

V and J are TRBV18 and TRBJ1-4, with D perhaps TRBD1 (5 bases). This CDR3 has 16 residues. The V gene lost 3 bases and the J gene lost 4 bases, with 15 bases spanning the gap. From germline, CDR1 is KGHSH and CDR2 LQKENI. DNA for the CDR3: TGTGCCAGCTCACCTACCCCCGGCGGGGGTAATGAAAAACTGTTTTTT. It codes for CASSPTPGGGNEKLFF.

V usage is TRBV7-8 and J usage is TRBJ2-7; the match to TRBD1 covers 8 bases. Germline assignment: CDR1 SGHVS and CDR2 FQNEAQ. This CDR3 contains 14 residues. V lost 6 bases and J lost 6; bases outside the gene matches: 10. The CDR3 spells CASRSPRTGLEQYF. CDR3 coding DNA: TGTGCCAGCAGATCCCCCCGGACAGGGCTCGAGCAGTACTTC.